A single T cell receptor (beta chain) is shown here with its context. Its target is not known. TCRdb re-analysed the reads in MiXCR, keeping a single row per CDR3 protein. The data contain about 260,000 distinct CDR3 sequences, approximately 15% of them seen just once; the ten biggest clones take up 8.5% to 10%. This record comes from a study of T cell repertoires in cytomegalovirus infection. General study results and limits: Accumulated public TCR beta family frequency recognized individuals carrying CMV together with the relevant HLA.

The CDR3 loop spans 16 amino acids. V lost 3 bases to trimming and J lost 6 bases, with 17 bases between them. Looked up from germline, CDR1 is MGHRA and CDR2 is YSYEKL. The rearrangement joins TRBV4-1 to TRBJ2-2; D call uncertain. The clonotype originates from a human donor in good health (CMV status not recorded). Some clones in this sample may be carry-over from other donors' samples. The sequenced sample consisted of PBMCs. The CDR3 nucleotides read TGCGCCAGCAGCCAGACGTTAGTTTGGGATGCCGGGGAGCTGTTTTTT. Translated, it gives CASSQTLVWDAGELFF.